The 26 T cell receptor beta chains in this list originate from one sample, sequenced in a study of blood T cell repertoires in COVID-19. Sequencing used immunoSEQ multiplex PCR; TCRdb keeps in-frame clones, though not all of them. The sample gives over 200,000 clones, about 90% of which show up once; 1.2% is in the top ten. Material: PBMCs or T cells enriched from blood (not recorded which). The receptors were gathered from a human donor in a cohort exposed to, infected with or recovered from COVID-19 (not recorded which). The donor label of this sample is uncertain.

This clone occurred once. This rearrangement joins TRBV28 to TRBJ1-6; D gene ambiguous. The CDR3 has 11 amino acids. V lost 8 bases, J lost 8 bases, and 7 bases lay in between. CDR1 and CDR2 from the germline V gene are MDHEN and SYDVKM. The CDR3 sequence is CASATDSPLHF. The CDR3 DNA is TGTGCCAGCGCCACGGATTCACCCCTCCACTTT.

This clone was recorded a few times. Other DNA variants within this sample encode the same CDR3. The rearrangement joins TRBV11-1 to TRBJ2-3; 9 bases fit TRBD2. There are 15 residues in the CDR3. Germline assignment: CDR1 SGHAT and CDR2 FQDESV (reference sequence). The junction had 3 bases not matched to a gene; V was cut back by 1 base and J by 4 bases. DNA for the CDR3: TGTGCCAGCAGCTTAGTGGGCGGGGGGGCAGATACGCAGTATTTT. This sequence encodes CASSLVGGGADTQYF.

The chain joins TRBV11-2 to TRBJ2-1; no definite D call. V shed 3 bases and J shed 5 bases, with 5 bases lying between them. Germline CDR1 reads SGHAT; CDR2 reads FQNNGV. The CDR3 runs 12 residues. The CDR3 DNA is TGTGCCAGCAGCTTCGCGAACAATGAGCAGTTCTTC. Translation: CASSFANNEQFF.

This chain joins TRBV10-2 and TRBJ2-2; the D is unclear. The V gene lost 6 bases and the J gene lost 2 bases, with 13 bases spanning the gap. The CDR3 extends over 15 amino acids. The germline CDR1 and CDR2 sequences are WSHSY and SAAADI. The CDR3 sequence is CASSPALGNTGELFF. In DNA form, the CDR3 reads TGCGCCAGCAGCCCCGCGCTAGGTAACACCGGGGAGCTGTTTTTT.

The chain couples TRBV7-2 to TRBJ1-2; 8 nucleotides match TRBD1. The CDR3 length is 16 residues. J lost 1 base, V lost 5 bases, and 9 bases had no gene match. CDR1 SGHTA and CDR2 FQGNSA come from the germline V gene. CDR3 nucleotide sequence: TGTGCCAGCAGCCCCGGACAGGGAATAATTAACTATGGCTACACCTTC. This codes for CASSPGQGIINYGYTF.

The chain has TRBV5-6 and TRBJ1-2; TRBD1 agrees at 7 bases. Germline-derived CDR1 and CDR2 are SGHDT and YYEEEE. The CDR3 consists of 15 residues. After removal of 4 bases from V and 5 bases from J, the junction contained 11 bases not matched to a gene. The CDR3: CASSPPRDSSYGYTF. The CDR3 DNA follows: TGTGCCAGCAGCCCCCCCCGGGACAGCAGTTATGGCTACACCTTC.

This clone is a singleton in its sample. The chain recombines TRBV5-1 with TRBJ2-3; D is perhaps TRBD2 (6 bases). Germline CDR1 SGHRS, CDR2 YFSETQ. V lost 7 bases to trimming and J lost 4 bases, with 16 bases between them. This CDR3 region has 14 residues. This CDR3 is CASSLEGFADTQYF. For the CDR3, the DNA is TGCGCCAGCTCCCTGGAGGGGTTTGCAGATACGCAGTATTTT.

CDR3 region: CASSQGYSPLHF. CDR3 nucleotides: TGTGCCAGCAGTCAGGGTTATTCACCCCTCCACTTT. This chain uses TRBV12-3 or TRBV12-4 with TRBJ1-6; D perhaps matches TRBD1 (5 bases). The CDR3 is 12 residues long. The V and J ends lost 5 bases and 8 bases respectively, with 7 bases between them.

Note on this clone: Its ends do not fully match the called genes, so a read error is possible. The CDR3 sequence is CVSRGPYNSPLHF. The DNA of the CDR3 is TGCGTCTCTAGGGGGCCTTATAATTCACCCCTCCACTTT. The chain has TRBV30 and TRBJ1-6, with 7 positions matching TRBD1. Germline values: CDR1 GTSNPN, CDR2 SVGIG (reference sequence). The CDR3 covers 13 residues.

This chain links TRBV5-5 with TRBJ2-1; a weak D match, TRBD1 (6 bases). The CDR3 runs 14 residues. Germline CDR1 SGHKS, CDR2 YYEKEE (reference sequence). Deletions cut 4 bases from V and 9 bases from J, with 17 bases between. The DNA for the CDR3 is TGTGCCAGCAGCAATTTCCAACAGGGAAGTGAGCAGTTCTTC. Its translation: CASSNFQQGSEQFF.

CDR3 amino acids: CAWSAYLRNTEAFF. Written as DNA, the CDR3 is TGTGCCTGGAGTGCGTATCTTAGGAACACTGAAGCTTTCTTT. The chain joins TRBV30 to TRBJ1-1; D not resolved. V lost 1 base, J lost 1 base, and 10 bases lay in between. The length of the CDR3 is 14 residues. The germline V gene encodes CDR1 GTSNPN and CDR2 SVGIG (reference sequence).

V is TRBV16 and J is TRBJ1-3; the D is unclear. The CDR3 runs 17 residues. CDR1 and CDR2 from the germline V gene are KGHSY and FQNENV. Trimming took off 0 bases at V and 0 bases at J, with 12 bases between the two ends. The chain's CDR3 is CASSQSGRVISGNTIYF. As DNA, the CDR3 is TGTGCCAGCAGCCAATCCGGTAGAGTTATCTCTGGAAACACCATATATTTT.

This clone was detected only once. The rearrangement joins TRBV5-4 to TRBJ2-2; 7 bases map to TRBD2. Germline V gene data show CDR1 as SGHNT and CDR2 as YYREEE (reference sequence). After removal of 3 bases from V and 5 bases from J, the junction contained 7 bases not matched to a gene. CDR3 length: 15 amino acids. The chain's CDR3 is CASSSGGGRTGELFF. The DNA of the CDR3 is TGTGCCAGCAGCTCCGGCGGGGGAAGAACCGGGGAGCTGTTTTTT.

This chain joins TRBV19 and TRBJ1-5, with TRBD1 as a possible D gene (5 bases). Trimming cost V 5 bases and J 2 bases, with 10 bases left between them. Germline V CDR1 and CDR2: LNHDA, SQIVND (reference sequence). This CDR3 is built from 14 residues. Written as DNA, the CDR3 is TGTGCCAGTAGTTGGGGCCTTGGCAATCAGCCCCAGCATTTT. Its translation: CASSWGLGNQPQHF.

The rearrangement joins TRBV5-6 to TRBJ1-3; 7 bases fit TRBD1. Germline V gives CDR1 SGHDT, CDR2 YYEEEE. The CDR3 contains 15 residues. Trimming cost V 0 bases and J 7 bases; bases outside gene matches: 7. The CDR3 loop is CASSLGQGVSNTIYF. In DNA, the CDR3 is TGTGCCAGCAGCTTGGGGCAGGGGGTGTCGAACACCATATATTTT. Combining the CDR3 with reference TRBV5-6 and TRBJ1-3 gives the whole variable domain DAGVTQSPTHLIKTRGQQVTLRCSPKSGHDTVSWYQQALGQGPQFIFQYYEEEERQRGNFPDRFSGHQFPNYSSELNVNALLLGDSALYLCASSLGQGVSNTIYFGEGSWLTVV.

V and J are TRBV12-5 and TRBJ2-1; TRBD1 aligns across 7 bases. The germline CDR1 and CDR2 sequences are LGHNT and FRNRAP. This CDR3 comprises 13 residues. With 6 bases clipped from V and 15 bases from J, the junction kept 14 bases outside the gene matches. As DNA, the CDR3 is TGTGCTAGTGGAAAGGGCCCTCGAGACAGGGCGTTCTTC. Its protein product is CASGKGPRDRAFF.

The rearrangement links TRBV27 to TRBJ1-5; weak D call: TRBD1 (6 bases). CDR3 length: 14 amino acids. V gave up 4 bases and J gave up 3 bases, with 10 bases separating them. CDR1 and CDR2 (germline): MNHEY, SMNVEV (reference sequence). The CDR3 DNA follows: TGTGCCAGCAGTTCTCAGGGGATCAATCAGCCCCAGCATTTT. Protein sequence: CASSSQGINQPQHF.

The CDR3 DNA sequence: TGTGCCGGCACCACGGCGACGGGGGGGCGAGCTTTCTTT. It translates to CAGTTATGGRAFF. This chain connects TRBV6-6 to TRBJ1-1; tentatively, D is TRBD1 (6 bases). Germline lookup yields CDR1 MNHNY and CDR2 SVGAGI (reference sequence). Trimming took off 11 bases at V and 10 bases at J, with 23 bases between the two ends. The CDR3 runs to 13 residues.

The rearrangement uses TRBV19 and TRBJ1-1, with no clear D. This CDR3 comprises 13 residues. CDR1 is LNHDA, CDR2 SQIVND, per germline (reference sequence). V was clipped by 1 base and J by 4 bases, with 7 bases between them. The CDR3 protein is CASSIAPSTEAFF. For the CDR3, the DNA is TGTGCCAGTAGTATAGCCCCATCCACTGAAGCTTTCTTT. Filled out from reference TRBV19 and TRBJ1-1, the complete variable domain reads DGGITQSPKYLFRKEGQNVTLSCEQNLNHDAMYWYRQDPGQGLRLIYYSQIVNDFQKGDIAEGYSVSREKKESFPLTVTSAQKNPTAFYLCASSIAPSTEAFFGQGTRLTVV.

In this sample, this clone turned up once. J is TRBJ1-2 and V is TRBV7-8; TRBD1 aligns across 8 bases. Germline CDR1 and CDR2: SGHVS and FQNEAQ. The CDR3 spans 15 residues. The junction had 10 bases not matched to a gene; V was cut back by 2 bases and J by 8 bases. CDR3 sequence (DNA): TGTGCCAGCAGCTTATTGGGGACAGGCTTGGACGGCTACACCTTC. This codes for CASSLLGTGLDGYTF.

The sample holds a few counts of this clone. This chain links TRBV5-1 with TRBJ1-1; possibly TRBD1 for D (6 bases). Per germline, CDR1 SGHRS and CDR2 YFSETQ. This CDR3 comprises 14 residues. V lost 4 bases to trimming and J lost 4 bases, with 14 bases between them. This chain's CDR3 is CASSVTGSPTEAFF. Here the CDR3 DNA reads TGCGCCAGCAGCGTAACAGGGTCCCCCACTGAAGCTTTCTTT.

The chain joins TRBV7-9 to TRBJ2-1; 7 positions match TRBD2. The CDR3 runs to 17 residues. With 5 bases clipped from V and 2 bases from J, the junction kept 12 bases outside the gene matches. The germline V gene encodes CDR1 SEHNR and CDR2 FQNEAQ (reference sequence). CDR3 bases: TGTGCCAGCAGCCCCCAGTTCTCGGGGGGAACCTACAATGAGCAGTTCTTC. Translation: CASSPQFSGGTYNEQFF. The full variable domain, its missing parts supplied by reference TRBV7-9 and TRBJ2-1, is DTGVSQNPRHKITKRGQNVTFRCDPISEHNRLYWYRQTLGQGPEFLTYFQNEAQLEKSRLLSDRFSAERPKGSFSTLEIQRTEQGDSAMYLCASSPQFSGGTYNEQFFGPGTRLTVL.

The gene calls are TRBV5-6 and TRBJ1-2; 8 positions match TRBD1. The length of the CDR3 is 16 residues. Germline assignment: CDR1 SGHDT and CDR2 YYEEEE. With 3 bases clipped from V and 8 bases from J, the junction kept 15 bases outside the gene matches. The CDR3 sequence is CASSSTGQERNDGYTF. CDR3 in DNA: TGTGCCAGCAGCTCTACGGGACAGGAAAGGAATGACGGCTACACCTTC.

The CDR3 loop reads CAISEGQGAKGNTIYF. CDR3 bases: TGTGCCATCAGTGAAGGACAGGGGGCGAAGGGAAACACCATATATTTT. The V gene is TRBV10-3, the J gene TRBJ1-3, with 11 positions matching TRBD1. The CDR3 consists of 16 residues. Germline CDR1 ENHRY, CDR2 SYGVKD. V lost 3 bases to trimming and J lost 4 bases; unmatched junction nucleotides: 5.

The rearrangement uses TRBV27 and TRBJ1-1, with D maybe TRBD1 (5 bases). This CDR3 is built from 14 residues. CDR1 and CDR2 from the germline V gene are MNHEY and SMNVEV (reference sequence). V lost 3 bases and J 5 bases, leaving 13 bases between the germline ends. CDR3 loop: CASSLGGVGTEAFF. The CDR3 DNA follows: TGTGCCAGCAGTTTGGGGGGGGTGGGTACTGAAGCTTTCTTT.

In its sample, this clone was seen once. Here the CDR3 reads CASSYPGTANTGELFF. In DNA, the CDR3 is TGTGCCAGCAGTTACCCCGGGACTGCGAACACCGGGGAGCTGTTTTTT. The chain has TRBV6-2 or TRBV6-3 and TRBJ2-2; D might be TRBD2 (6 bases). Trimming removed 2 bases from V and 0 bases from J, with 10 bases in between. Germline assignment: CDR1 MNHEY and CDR2 SVGEGT. The CDR3 consists of 16 residues.